This T cell receptor (beta chain) was captured in a study of blood T cell repertoires in COVID-19. On the study more broadly: The study drew acute and convalescent COVID-19 samples from the United States, Italy and Spain.

Under the authors' procedure: From reference gene primer amplification, estimates of nucleated cell counts were derived. TCRdb's table, derived via immunoSEQ multiplex PCR, lists solely in-frame clones and lacks some. V, J and clone size are those of that table, while D and trimming were read from the DNA. Counted here are 130,000 or so clones, around 86% occurring once; the ten biggest clones make up roughly 1.5%. V lost 5 bases to trimming and J lost 3 bases, with 14 bases between them. The V gene's germline CDR1 is MNHEY and CDR2 SMNVEV (reference sequence). There are 14 residues in the CDR3. Sequenced input: peripheral blood. The chain recombines TRBV27 with TRBJ2-7; D gene unclear. The origin of this receptor is a human donor in a cohort sampled during active COVID-19. CDR3: CASSHNTQNYEQYF. CDR3 sequence (DNA): TGTGCCAGCAGTCACAACACACAGAACTACGAGCAGTACTTC.